This T cell receptor beta chain was recovered during a study of CD8 T cells in Susac syndrome. The CDR3 contains 14 residues. V gave up 2 bases and J gave up 5 bases; unmatched junction bases: 5. Germline V gene data show CDR1 as SGHDT and CDR2 as YYEEEE. Reverse transcription of roughly 0.5 to 1 ug RNA was performed with random hexamers. MiXCR, applied by TCRdb to the immunoSEQ multiplex PCR reads, yields one record per CDR3 protein. The sample consists of approximately 210,000 distinct CDR3 sequences, about 95% of them appearing once. The TCR comes from a human donor with multiple sclerosis. Sequencing was carried out using CD4+ T cells from PBMCs. The chain carries TRBV5-6 and TRBJ2-5, with 8 nucleotides matching TRBD2. Here the CDR3 DNA reads TGTGCCAGCAGCTTCGACGGGAGGGGGGAGACCCAGTACTTC. It codes for CASSFDGRGETQYF.